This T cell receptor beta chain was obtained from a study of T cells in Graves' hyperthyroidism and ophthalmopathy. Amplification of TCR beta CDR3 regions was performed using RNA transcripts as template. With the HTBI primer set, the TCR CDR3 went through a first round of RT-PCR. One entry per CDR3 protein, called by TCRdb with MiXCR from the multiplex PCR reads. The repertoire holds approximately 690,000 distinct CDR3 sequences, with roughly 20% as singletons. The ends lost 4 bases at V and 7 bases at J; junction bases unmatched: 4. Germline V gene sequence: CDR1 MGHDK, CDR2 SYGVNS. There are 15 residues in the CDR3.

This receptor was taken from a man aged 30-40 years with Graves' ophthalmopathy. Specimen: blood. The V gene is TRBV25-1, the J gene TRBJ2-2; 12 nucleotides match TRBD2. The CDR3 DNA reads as TGTGCCAGCAGTGGGACTAGCGGGGCCATCGGGGAGCTGTTTTTT. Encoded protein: CASSGTSGAIGELFF. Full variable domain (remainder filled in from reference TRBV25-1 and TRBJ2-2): EADIYQTPRYLVIGTGKKITLECSQTMGHDKMYWYQQDPGMELHLIHYSYGVNSTEKGDLSSESTVSRIRTEHFPLTLESARPSHTSQYLCASSGTSGAIGELFFGEGSRLTVL.